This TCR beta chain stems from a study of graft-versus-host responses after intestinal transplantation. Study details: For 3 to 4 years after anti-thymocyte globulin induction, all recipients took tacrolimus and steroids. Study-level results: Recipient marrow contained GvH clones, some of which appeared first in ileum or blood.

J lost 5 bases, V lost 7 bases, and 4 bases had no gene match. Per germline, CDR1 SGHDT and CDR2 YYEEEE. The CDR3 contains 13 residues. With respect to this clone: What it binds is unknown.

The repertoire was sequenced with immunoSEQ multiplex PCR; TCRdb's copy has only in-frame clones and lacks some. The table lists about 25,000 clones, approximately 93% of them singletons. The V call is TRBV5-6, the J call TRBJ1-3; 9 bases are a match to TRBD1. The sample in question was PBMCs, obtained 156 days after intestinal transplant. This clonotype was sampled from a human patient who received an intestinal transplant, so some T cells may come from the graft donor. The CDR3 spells CASQGQGRNTIYF. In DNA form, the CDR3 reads TGTGCCAGCCAGGGACAGGGTCGAAACACCATATATTTT.